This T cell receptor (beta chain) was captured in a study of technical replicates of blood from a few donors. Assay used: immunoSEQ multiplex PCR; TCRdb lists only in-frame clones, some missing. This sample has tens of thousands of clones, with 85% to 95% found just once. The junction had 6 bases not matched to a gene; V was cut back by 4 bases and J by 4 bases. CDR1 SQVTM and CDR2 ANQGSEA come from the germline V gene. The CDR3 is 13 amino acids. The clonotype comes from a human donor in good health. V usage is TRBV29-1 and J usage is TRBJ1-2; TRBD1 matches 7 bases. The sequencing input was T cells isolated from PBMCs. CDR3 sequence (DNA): TGCAGCGTTGGACAGGGAGTGAGCTATGGCTACACCTTC. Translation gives CSVGQGVSYGYTF.